This passage covers 2 T cell receptor beta chains from one sample sequenced in a study of cytomegalovirus exposure and HLA in healthy donors. The PCR used 60 Vbeta and 13 Jbeta primers. The method was immunoSEQ multiplex PCR; TCRdb's version includes in-frame clones alone and lacks a portion of them. This table has some 200,000 clones, 70% to 80% appearing once. The specimen sequenced was PBMCs. The source is a male donor in good health and CMV-seropositive.

The chain is built from TRBV7-7 and TRBJ2-1; 7 bases are shared with TRBD2. V trimming: 5 bases; J trimming: 7 bases; junction bases outside the gene matches: 8. The germline CDR1 and CDR2 sequences are SSHAT and FNYEAQ (reference sequence). The CDR3 is 14 amino acids. This chain's CDR3 is CASSPGLQPNEQFF. CDR3 DNA: TGTGCCAGCAGCCCGGGACTACAACCGAATGAGCAGTTCTTC.

The chain employs TRBV5-1 and TRBJ1-2, with TRBD1 matching over 9 bases. V lost 0 bases and J lost 4; bases outside the gene matches: 7. The CDR3 is 16 residues long. CDR1 and CDR2 (germline): SGHRS, YFSETQ. The CDR3 coding sequence is TGCGCCAGCAGCTTGGGGGGACAGGGCGGAAGCTATGGCTACACCTTC. This gives the protein CASSLGGQGGSYGYTF.